Presented here are 19 T cell receptor beta chains from one specimen sequenced in a study of T-cell memory formation after mild COVID-19. TCRdb fed the 5' RACE reads into MiXCR, producing one record per CDR3 protein. The repertoire holds a few hundred thousand distinct CDR3 sequences, with about 22% as singletons. The sample taken for sequencing was PBMCs or a T cell subset sorted from them (not recorded which). These receptors were collected from an adult woman who had mild COVID-19 (a few samples of this study predate the infection). Cell type and time point are not known.

This clonotype showed up just a few times. The chain is built from TRBV24-1 and TRBJ2-3, with TRBD2 matching over 11 bases. The CDR3 spans 16 residues. Germline V gives CDR1 KGHDR, CDR2 SFDVKD. V lost 4 bases to trimming and J lost 4 bases; unmatched junction nucleotides: 6. Written as DNA, the CDR3 is TGTGCCACCAGTGACCTCACTAGCGGGAGTGCAGATACGCAGTATTTT. Its translation: CATSDLTSGSADTQYF.

The chain carries TRBV15 and TRBJ1-4, with D possibly being TRBD1 (5 bases). The V gene's germline CDR1 is LNHNV and CDR2 YYDKDF (reference sequence). V lost 0 bases, J lost 6 bases, and 14 bases lay in between. CDR3 length equals 16 residues. CDR3 nucleotide sequence: TGTGCCACCAGCAGAGATAGGGGAGACATCCATGAAAAACTGTTTTTT. This codes for CATSRDRGDIHEKLFF.

There are a few counts of this clonotype. The chain has TRBV4-3 and TRBJ1-1; D unresolved. V was cut by 2 bases and J by 4 bases, with 8 bases left in between. Looked up from germline, CDR1 is LGHNA and CDR2 is YSLEER. This CDR3 contains 13 residues. The CDR3 DNA is TGCGCCAGCAGCCAACTACTATCCACTGAAGCTTTCTTT. It translates to CASSQLLSTEAFF.

J is TRBJ1-1 and V is TRBV20-1; weak D call: TRBD1 (6 bases). Germline V gene sequence: CDR1 DFQATT, CDR2 SNEGSKA (reference sequence). The V gene lost 7 bases and the J gene lost 2 bases, with 14 bases spanning the gap. CDR3 length: 13 residues. The CDR3 DNA reads as TGCAGTGGTCTCAAGGGGGGTAACACTGAAGCTTTCTTT. This codes for CSGLKGGNTEAFF.

Here the CDR3 reads CASSPGRGAYNEQFF. CDR3 DNA: TGCGCCAGCAGCCCGGGACGGGGGGCCTACAATGAGCAGTTCTTC. V and J are TRBV5-1 and TRBJ2-1; 7 bases line up with TRBD2. The trim removed 4 bases at V and 2 bases at J, leaving 6 bases unmatched. Germline V CDR1 and CDR2: SGHRS, YFSETQ. This CDR3 is 15 amino acids long.

The chain joins TRBV4-2 to TRBJ2-5; possibly TRBD2 for D (5 bases). The CDR3 length is 17 residues. The germline CDR1 and CDR2 sequences are LGHNA and YNFKEQ. V was cut by 4 bases and J by 0 bases, with 18 bases left in between. The DNA of the CDR3 is TGTGCCAGCAGCCCCTTCTCGCGGGCTGGGTACCAAGAGACCCAGTACTTC. It encodes CASSPFSRAGYQETQYF.

This clonotype was found many times. The gene calls are TRBV4-2 and TRBJ2-7; the match to TRBD2 covers 9 bases. With 0 bases clipped from V and 0 bases from J, the junction kept 9 bases outside the gene matches. Germline assignment: CDR1 LGHNA and CDR2 YNFKEQ. This CDR3 has 18 residues. The CDR3, as DNA: TGTGCCAGCAGCCAAGATAGGGGAGGACTAGCGAACTCCTACGAGCAGTACTTC. It translates to CASSQDRGGLANSYEQYF.

CDR3 DNA sequence: TGTGCCAGCTTTGGAAAGAACACCGGGGAGCTGTTTTTT. Residues: CASFGKNTGELFF. The V call is TRBV6-2 or TRBV6-3, the J call TRBJ2-2; D is ambiguous. The CDR3 has 13 residues. Germline CDR1 MNHEY, CDR2 SVGEGT. The germline V and J ends were trimmed by 8 bases and 1 base, with 8 bases remaining between them.

The rearrangement joins TRBV15 to TRBJ2-7; TRBD1 matches at 9 bases. J gave up 6 bases and V 3 bases, and 9 bases lay outside the gene matches. CDR1 LNHNV and CDR2 YYDKDF come from the germline V gene (reference sequence). The CDR3 is made up of 15 amino acids. In nucleotides, the CDR3 is TGTGCCACCAGCAGTACGGGACAGGGACTTATCGAGCAGTACTTC. Translating it yields CATSSTGQGLIEQYF.

The chain combines TRBV5-4 with TRBJ2-1; TRBD2 might be the D (5 bases). The CDR3 loop spans 12 amino acids. With 4 bases removed from V and 15 bases from J, the gap between germline ends came to 17 bases. CDR1 SGHNT and CDR2 YYREEE come from the germline V gene (reference sequence). CDR3 nucleotides: TGTGCCAGCAGCACCGGGTTTCGGGATCGGTTCTTC. Amino acid sequence: CASSTGFRDRFF.

This clonotype came up a few times. The chain employs TRBV6-2 or TRBV6-3 and TRBJ2-2; a weak D match, TRBD1 (5 bases). The CDR3 is 15 amino acids. The V end was cut by 6 bases, the J end by 5 bases, with 16 bases between. Germline assignment: CDR1 MNHEY and CDR2 SVGEGT. The CDR3 here is CASSPKVAGTGELFF. CDR3 DNA: TGTGCCAGCAGCCCCAAGGTGGCAGGGACCGGGGAGCTGTTTTTT.

The chain employs TRBV15 and TRBJ2-7; a weak D match, TRBD2 (5 bases). The ends were cut back, 0 bases at V and 0 bases at J, with 9 bases in the middle. The CDR3 totals 15 residues. Germline assignment: CDR1 LNHNV and CDR2 YYDKDF (reference sequence). The CDR3 loop reads CATSRDTGSSYEQYF. As DNA, the CDR3 is TGTGCCACCAGCAGAGATACGGGGAGCTCCTACGAGCAGTACTTC.

In its sample, this clonotype was seen many times. The chain joins TRBV5-6 to TRBJ1-2; no clear D gene. The CDR3 contains 12 residues. The germline V gene encodes CDR1 SGHDT and CDR2 YYEEEE. V shed 3 bases and J shed 8 bases, with 11 bases lying between them. CDR3 coding DNA: TGTGCCAGCAGCTCCGGATTCGCAGGCTACACCTTC. As protein: CASSSGFAGYTF.

The sample holds many counts of this clonotype. J is TRBJ2-7 and V is TRBV7-9; no firm D call. Trimming took 5 bases from V and 4 from J, leaving 12 bases between them. Per germline, CDR1 SEHNR and CDR2 FQNEAQ (reference sequence). The CDR3 is 13 amino acids. Here the CDR3 reads CASSPGLEYEQYF. CDR3 DNA: TGTGCCAGCAGCCCGGGCCTTGAATACGAGCAGTACTTC. The full variable domain, completed using reference TRBV7-9 and TRBJ2-7, is DTGVSQNPRHKITKRGQNVTFRCDPISEHNRLYWYRQTLGQGPEFLTYFQNEAQLEKSRLLSDRFSAERPKGSFSTLEIQRTEQGDSAMYLCASSPGLEYEQYFGPGTRLTVT.

The V and J genes are TRBV7-8 and TRBJ1-2; 8 bases map to TRBD1. In germline, CDR1 is SGHVS, CDR2 FQNEAQ. With 2 bases clipped from V and 1 base from J, the junction kept 15 bases outside the gene matches. This CDR3 is built from 19 residues. CDR3 nucleotide sequence: TGTGCCAGCAGCTTACCCGGCAACGGCGACAGGGGCAATAACTATGGCTACACCTTC. Protein sequence: CASSLPGNGDRGNNYGYTF.

The chain couples TRBV25-1 to TRBJ2-2; D is ambiguous. Germline assignment: CDR1 MGHDK and CDR2 SYGVNS. The CDR3 covers 15 residues. Trimming left V 5 bases short and J 2 bases short, with 12 bases between. The CDR3: CASSPRLGNTGELFF. The CDR3 nucleotides are TGTGCCAGCAGTCCCCGGCTGGGTAACACCGGGGAGCTGTTTTTT.

This clonotype has only a few counts. The genes are TRBV6-5 and TRBJ2-7; D perhaps matches TRBD1 (6 bases). Trimming shortened V by 5 bases and J by 5 bases, and 16 bases separated the two germline ends. There are 14 residues in the CDR3. Germline CDR1 and CDR2: MNHEY and SVGAGI. DNA for the CDR3: TGTGCCAGCAGTCTCACCACAGGGTGGGACGAGCAGTACTTC. It translates to CASSLTTGWDEQYF.

The rearrangement joins TRBV20-1 to TRBJ2-3, with TRBD2 matching over 15 bases. The CDR3 length is 16 residues. V lost 5 bases to trimming and J lost 6 bases; unmatched junction nucleotides: 9. Germline V gene data show CDR1 as DFQATT and CDR2 as SNEGSKA (reference sequence). The CDR3 DNA sequence: TGCAGTGCTTCCCAATGGACTAGCGGGAGGGCCGATACGCAGTATTTT. Protein: CSASQWTSGRADTQYF.

The rearrangement links TRBV19 to TRBJ2-1; TRBD2 matches 9 bases. Germline values: CDR1 LNHDA, CDR2 SQIVND (reference sequence). The CDR3 runs to 17 residues. V shed 9 bases, J shed 8 bases, and the junction held 20 bases outside the gene matches. In DNA form, the CDR3 reads TGTGCCAGGTACCATTTAACCGGGACTAGCTCCAGGCATGAGCAGTTCTTC. Translated: CARYHLTGTSSRHEQFF.